This T cell receptor beta chain was captured by sequencing in a study of blood T cell repertoires in COVID-19. This CDR3 has 11 residues. From germline, CDR1 is SGHDN and CDR2 FVKESK. V lost 4 bases to trimming and J lost 5 bases, with 3 bases between them. The assay was immunoSEQ multiplex PCR, and TCRdb's table has in-frame clones only and misses some. The table records fewer than 300,000 clones, roughly 88% of them present only once. The chain combines TRBV14 with TRBJ2-1; the D is unclear. Sequencing was carried out using PBMCs or T cells enriched from blood (not recorded which). This receptor was obtained from a woman aged 40 to 49 with acute COVID-19. In DNA, the CDR3 is TGTGCCAGCAGCCTCAACAATGAGCAGTTCTTC. As protein: CASSLNNEQFF.